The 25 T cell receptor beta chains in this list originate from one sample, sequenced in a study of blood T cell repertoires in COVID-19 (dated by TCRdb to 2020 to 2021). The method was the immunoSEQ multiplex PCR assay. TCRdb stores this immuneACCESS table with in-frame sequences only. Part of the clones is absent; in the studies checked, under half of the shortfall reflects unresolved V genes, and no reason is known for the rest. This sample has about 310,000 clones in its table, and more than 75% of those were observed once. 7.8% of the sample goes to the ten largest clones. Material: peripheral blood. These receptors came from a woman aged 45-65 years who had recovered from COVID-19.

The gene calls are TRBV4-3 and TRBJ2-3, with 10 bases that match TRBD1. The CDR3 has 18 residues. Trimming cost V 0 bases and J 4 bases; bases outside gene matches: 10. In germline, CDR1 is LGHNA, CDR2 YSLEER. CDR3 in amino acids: CASSQDLFRDRGPDTQYF. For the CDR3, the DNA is TGCGCCAGCAGCCAAGATCTTTTCCGGGACAGGGGACCAGATACGCAGTATTTT.

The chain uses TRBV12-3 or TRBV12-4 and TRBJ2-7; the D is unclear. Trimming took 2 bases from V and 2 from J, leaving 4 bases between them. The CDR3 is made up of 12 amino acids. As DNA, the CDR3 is TGTGCCAGCAGTTTAATCGCCTACGAGCAGTACTTC. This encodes CASSLIAYEQYF.

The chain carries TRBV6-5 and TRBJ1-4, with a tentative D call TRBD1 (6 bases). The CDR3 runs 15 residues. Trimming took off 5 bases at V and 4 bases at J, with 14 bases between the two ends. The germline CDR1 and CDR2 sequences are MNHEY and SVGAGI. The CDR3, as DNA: TGTGCCAGCAGTCCAGGACAGTTACTTAATGAAAAACTGTTTTTT. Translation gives CASSPGQLLNEKLFF.

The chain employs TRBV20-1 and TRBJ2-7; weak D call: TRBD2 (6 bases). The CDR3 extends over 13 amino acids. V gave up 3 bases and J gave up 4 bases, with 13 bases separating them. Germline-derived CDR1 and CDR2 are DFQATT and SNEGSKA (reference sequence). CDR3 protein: CSASSGGIYEQYF. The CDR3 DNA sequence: TGCAGTGCTAGTTCAGGAGGGATTTACGAGCAGTACTTC.

In DNA form, the CDR3 reads TGTGCCATCAGTGAGTCGGACTACAAGTACTATGGCTACACCTTC. This translates into CAISESDYKYYGYTF. This chain joins TRBV10-3 and TRBJ1-2; D is unclear. The CDR3 has 15 amino acids. Deletions cut 0 bases from V and 3 bases from J, with 11 bases between. Germline V CDR1 and CDR2: ENHRY, SYGVKD.

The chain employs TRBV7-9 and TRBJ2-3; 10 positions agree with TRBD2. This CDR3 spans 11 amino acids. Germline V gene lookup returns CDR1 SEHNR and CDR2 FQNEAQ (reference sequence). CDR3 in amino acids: CGSGGTDTQYF. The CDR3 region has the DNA TGTGGTAGCGGGGGGACAGATACGCAGTATTTT.

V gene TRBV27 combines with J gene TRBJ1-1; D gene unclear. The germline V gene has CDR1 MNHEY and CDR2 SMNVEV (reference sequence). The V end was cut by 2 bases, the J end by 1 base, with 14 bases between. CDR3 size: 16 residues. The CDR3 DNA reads TGTGCCAGCAGTTTACCGCCACATGGAGGGAACACTGAAGCTTTCTTT. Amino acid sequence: CASSLPPHGGNTEAFF.

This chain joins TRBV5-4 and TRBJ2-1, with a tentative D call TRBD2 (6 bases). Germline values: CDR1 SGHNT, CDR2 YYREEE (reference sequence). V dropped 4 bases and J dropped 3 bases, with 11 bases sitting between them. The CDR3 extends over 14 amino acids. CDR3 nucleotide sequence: TGTGCCAGCAGCACGACTAGTCGCTACAATGAGCAGTTCTTC. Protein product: CASSTTSRYNEQFF.

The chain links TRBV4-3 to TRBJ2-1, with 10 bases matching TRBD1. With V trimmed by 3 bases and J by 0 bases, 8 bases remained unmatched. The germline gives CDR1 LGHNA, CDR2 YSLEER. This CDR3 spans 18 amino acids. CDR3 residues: CASSQRGRDRGSYNEQFF. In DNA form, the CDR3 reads TGCGCCAGCAGCCAGAGAGGAAGGGACAGGGGCTCCTACAATGAGCAGTTCTTC.

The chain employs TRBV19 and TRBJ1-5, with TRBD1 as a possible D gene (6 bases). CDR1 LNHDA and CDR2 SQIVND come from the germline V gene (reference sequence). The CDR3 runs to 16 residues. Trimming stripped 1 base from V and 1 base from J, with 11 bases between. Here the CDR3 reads CASSIVTGQSNQPQHF. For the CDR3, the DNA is TGTGCCAGTAGTATAGTCACGGGACAAAGCAATCAGCCCCAGCATTTT.

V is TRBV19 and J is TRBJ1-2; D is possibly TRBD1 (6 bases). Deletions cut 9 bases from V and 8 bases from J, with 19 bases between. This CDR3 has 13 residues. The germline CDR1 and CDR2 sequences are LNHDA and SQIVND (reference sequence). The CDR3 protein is CASLNRANKGYTF. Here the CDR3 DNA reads TGTGCCAGCCTAAACAGGGCGAATAAGGGCTACACCTTC.

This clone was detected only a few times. DNA of the CDR3: TGTGCCAGTAGTATAGCTCCAGGGTCTGATCAGTACTTC. Protein: CASSIAPGSDQYF. This chain joins TRBV19 and TRBJ2-4; D is perhaps TRBD1 (5 bases). V lost 1 base, J lost 12 bases, and 13 bases lay in between. CDR1 is LNHDA, CDR2 SQIVND, per germline (reference sequence). This CDR3 contains 13 residues.

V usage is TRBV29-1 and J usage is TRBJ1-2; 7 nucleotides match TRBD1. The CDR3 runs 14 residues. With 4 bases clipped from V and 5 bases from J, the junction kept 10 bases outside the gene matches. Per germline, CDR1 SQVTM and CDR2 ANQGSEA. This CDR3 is CSVGPDRSYYGYTF. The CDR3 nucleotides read TGCAGCGTTGGTCCGGACAGGAGTTATTATGGCTACACCTTC. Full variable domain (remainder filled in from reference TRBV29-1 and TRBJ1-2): SAVISQKPSRDICQRGTSLTIQCQVDSQVTMMFWYRQQPGQSLTLIATANQGSEATYESGFVIDKFPISRPNLTFSTLTVSNMSPEDSSIYLCSVGPDRSYYGYTFGSGTRLTVV.

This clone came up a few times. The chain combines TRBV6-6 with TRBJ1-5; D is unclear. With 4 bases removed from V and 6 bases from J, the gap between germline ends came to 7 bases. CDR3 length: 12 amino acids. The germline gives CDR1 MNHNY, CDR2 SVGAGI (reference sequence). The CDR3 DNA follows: TGTGCCAGCAGTTCGGTCGGTCAGCCCCAGCATTTT. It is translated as CASSSVGQPQHF.

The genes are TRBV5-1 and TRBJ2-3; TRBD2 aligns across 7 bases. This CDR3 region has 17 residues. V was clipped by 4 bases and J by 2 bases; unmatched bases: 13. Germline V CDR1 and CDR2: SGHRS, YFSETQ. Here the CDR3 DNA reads TGCGCCAGCAGCCGATCAGGTAGGCTAGCGGACACAGATACGCAGTATTTT. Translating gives CASSRSGRLADTDTQYF. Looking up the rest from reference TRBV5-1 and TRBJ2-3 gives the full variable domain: KAGVTQTPRYLIKTRGQQVTLSCSPISGHRSVSWYQQTPGQGLQFLFEYFSETQRNKGNFPGRFSGRQFSNSRSEMNVSTLELGDSALYLCASSRSGRLADTDTQYFGPGTRLTVL.

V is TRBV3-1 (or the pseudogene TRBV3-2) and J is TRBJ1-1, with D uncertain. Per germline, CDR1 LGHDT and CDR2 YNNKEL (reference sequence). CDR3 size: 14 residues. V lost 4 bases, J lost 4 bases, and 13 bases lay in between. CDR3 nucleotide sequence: TGTGCCAGCAGCCCAATGGGGAGATCCACTGAAGCTTTCTTT. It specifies CASSPMGRSTEAFF.

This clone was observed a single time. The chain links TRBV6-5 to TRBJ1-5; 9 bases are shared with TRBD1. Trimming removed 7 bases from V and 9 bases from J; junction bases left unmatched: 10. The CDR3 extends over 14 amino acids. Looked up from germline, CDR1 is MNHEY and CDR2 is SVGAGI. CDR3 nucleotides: TGTGCCAGCAAGCGGGACAGGGCTTTGTGGCCCCAGCATTTT. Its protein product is CASKRDRALWPQHF.

The CDR3 DNA is TGTGCCAGCAGTTACCGGGAGGGGGGGCAGTACTTC. Its protein is CASSYREGGQYF. The genes are TRBV6-5 and TRBJ2-7; 8 bases are a match to TRBD2. The length of the CDR3 is 12 residues. V shed 2 bases and J 9 bases; nucleotides not matched to a gene: 3. The germline V gene has CDR1 MNHEY and CDR2 SVGAGI.

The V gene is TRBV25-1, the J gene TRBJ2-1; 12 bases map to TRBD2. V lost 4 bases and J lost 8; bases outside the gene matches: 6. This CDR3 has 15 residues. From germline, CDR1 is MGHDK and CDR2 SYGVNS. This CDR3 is CASSGTSGVKYEQFF. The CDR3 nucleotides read TGTGCCAGCAGTGGGACTAGCGGGGTTAAGTATGAGCAGTTCTTC.

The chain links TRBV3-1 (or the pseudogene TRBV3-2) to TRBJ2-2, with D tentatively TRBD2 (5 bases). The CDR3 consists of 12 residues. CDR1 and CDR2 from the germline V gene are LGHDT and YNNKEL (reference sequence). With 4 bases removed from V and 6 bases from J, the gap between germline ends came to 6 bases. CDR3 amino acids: CASSRGSGELFF. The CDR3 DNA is TGTGCCAGCAGCCGAGGGTCCGGGGAGCTGTTTTTT.

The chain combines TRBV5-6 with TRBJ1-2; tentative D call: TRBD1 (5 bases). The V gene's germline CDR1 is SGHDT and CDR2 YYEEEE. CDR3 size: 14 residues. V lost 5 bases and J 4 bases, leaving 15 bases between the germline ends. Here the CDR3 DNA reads TGTGCCAGCAGTTCGGCAAGGGGTCCCTATGGCTACACCTTC. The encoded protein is CASSSARGPYGYTF.

CDR3 bases: TGTGCCAGCAGGTCAGACGATACTAGCGGGGGAGTCTACAATGAGCAGTTCTTC. This encodes CASRSDDTSGGVYNEQFF. This rearrangement joins TRBV28 to TRBJ2-1; 11 bases map to TRBD2. Germline lookup yields CDR1 MDHEN and CDR2 SYDVKM. V shed 6 bases and J 3 bases; nucleotides not matched to a gene: 13. The CDR3 runs to 18 residues.

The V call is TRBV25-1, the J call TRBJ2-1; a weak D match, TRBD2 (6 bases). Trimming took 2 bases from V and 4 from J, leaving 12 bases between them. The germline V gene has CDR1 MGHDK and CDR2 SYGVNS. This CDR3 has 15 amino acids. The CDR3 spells CASSEVTGDYNEQFF. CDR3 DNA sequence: TGTGCCAGCAGTGAAGTAACGGGGGATTACAATGAGCAGTTCTTC.

The CDR3 region is CASSLASGNVSPLHF. The CDR3 coding sequence is TGTGCCAGCAGCTTGGCTTCAGGGAATGTCTCACCCCTCCACTTT. The chain is built from TRBV5-5 and TRBJ1-6; possibly TRBD1 for D (5 bases). Germline lookup yields CDR1 SGHKS and CDR2 YYEKEE (reference sequence). V was clipped by 0 bases and J by 10 bases, with 14 bases between them. The CDR3 spans 15 residues.

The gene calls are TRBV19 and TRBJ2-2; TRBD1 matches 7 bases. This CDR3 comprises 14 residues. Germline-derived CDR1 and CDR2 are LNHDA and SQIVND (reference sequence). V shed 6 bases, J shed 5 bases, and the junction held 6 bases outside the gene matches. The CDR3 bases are TGTGCCAGTAGGTACGACAGGGAAACCGGGGAGCTGTTTTTT. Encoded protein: CASRYDRETGELFF. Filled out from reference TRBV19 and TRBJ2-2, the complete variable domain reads DGGITQSPKYLFRKEGQNVTLSCEQNLNHDAMYWYRQDPGQGLRLIYYSQIVNDFQKGDIAEGYSVSREKKESFPLTVTSAQKNPTAFYLCASRYDRETGELFFGEGSRLTVL.